Listed below are T cell receptor beta chains from one sample, sequenced in a study of T cells in Graves' hyperthyroidism and ophthalmopathy. TCRdb re-called the multiplex PCR reads with MiXCR, one entry per CDR3 protein. The profile shows around 500,000 distinct CDR3 sequences, around 15% of them singletons. The sample comprised blood. The receptors were gathered from a woman aged 40 to 50 with Graves' hyperthyroidism. The CDR3 runs from the conserved cysteine through the conserved F or W. A D gene is named only where the DNA matches it firmly. The size of a clone is reported for some rows only, either as once, few or many, or as a class for expanded clones.

V,J,size,D,DNA,CDR3
TRBV27,TRBJ1-1,many,NA,TGTGCCAGCAGTTTAAAAGAGAACACTGAAGCTTTCTTT,CASSLKENTEAFF
TRBV28,TRBJ2-5,many,NA,TGTGCCAGCAGACCCTCGGAGAACCCTTCGAGAACCCAGTACTTC,CASRPSENPSRTQYF
TRBV24-1,TRBJ1-5,few,NA,TGTGCCACCAGTGGTAACGCAAATAGCAATCAGCCCCAGCATTTT,CATSGNANSNQPQHF
TRBV6-1,TRBJ2-6,NA,NA,TGTGCCAGCAGTGAGGAATCCGGGGCCAACGTCCTGACTTTC,CASSEESGANVLTF
TRBV6-1,TRBJ1-1,many,NA,TGTGCCAGCAGTGAAGTAGAGGTTCGAGGGTTTATGAACACTGAAGCTTTCTTT,CASSEVEVRGFMNTEAFF
TRBV5-1,TRBJ2-1,many,NA,TGCGCCAGCAGCTTGGTGGCTAGCGGACAGGTTCACAATGAGCAGTTCTTC,CASSLVASGQVHNEQFF
TRBV27,TRBJ1-6,many,TRBD1,TGTGCCAGCACCGAGCTCGGACAGGGTGGTTCACCCCTCCACTTT,CASTELGQGGSPLHF
TRBV5-1,TRBJ1-2,many,NA,TGCGCCAGCAGCTTGAGCGAACTCTATGGCTACACCTTC,CASSLSELYGYTF
TRBV9,TRBJ2-1,NA,NA,TGTGCCAGCAAAAGAACTCCCAGCTCCTACAATGAGCAGTTCTTC,CASKRTPSSYNEQFF
TRBV7-9,TRBJ1-3,many,NA,TGTGCCAGCAGCTTAGAGCCTCCTAACTCTGGAAACACCATATATTTT,CASSLEPPNSGNTIYF
TRBV25-1,TRBJ1-1,many,NA,TGTGCCAGTACTCCGGGACCGTCGAACACTGAAGCTTTCTTT,CASTPGPSNTEAFF
TRBV28,TRBJ2-6,many,NA,TGTGCCAGCAGTTTACGGGGGTTCTCTGGGGCCAACGTCCTGACTTTC,CASSLRGFSGANVLTF
TRBV28,TRBJ2-7,many,NA,TGTGCCAGCAGTCCCGCCGCAGCGGAAAGCTCCTACGAGCAGTACTTC,CASSPAAAESSYEQYF
TRBV6-1,TRBJ2-7,many,NA,TGTGCCAGCAGTTACTTCGGACCCCTAAGCTCCTACGAGCAGTACTTC,CASSYFGPLSSYEQYF
TRBV20-1,TRBJ2-7,few,NA,TGCAGTGCCGAACTCGCGCAGGGGACCTACGAGCAGTACTTC,CSAELAQGTYEQYF
TRBV18,TRBJ1-2,many,NA,TGTGCCAGCTCACCCCCCGTCGGGACGACCGGTGGCTACACCTTC,CASSPPVGTTGGYTF
TRBV24-1,TRBJ1-2,many,NA,TGTGCCACCAGTGATTTAATTCTTGGACACCCTAACTATGGCTACACCTTC,CATSDLILGHPNYGYTF
TRBV28,TRBJ2-7,NA,TRBD1,TGTGCCAGCAGTGGCGGGACAGGTTCCTACGAGCAGTACTTC,CASSGGTGSYEQYF
TRBV11-3,TRBJ2-5,few,TRBD2,TGTGCCAGCAGCTTGAGAGGTTGGGGACTAGCGGGAGAAGAGACCCAGTACTTC,CASSLRGWGLAGEETQYF
TRBV28,TRBJ2-7,few,TRBD1,TGTGCCAGCAGTTATAACAGGGGGAACGAGCAGTACTTC,CASSYNRGNEQYF
TRBV5-1,TRBJ2-7,few,NA,TGCGCCAGCAGCTTGGAGGGAGCCGGCGAATACGAGCAGTACTTC,CASSLEGAGEYEQYF
TRBV2,TRBJ2-7,NA,NA,TGTGCCAGCAGTGAAGGGGACCACGAGCAGTACTTC,CASSEGDHEQYF
TRBV5-1,TRBJ2-7,NA,TRBD2,TGCGCCAGCAGCCGACTTAGCGGGGAGTCCTCCTACGAGCAGTACTTC,CASSRLSGESSYEQYF
TRBV5-1,TRBJ2-7,many,TRBD2,TGCGCCAGCAGCCCCTCGCGGGAGAGGTCCTACGAGCAGTACTTC,CASSPSRERSYEQYF
TRBV14,TRBJ2-3,NA,NA,TGTGCCAGCAGCCAATTTGAAGCGAGTACGCAGTATTTT,CASSQFEASTQYF
TRBV20-1,TRBJ2-1,NA,TRBD2,TGCAGTGCTAGAGGTGGCCTAGCGGGAGGGACTACCTACAATGAGCAGTTCTTC,CSARGGLAGGTTYNEQFF
TRBV12-3/TRBV12-4,TRBJ2-5,NA,TRBD2,TGTGCCAGCAGTATAGGACTAGCGGGAGGGCCGTTAGAGACCCAGTACTTC,CASSIGLAGGPLETQYF
TRBV12-3/TRBV12-4,TRBJ2-5,many,TRBD2,TGTGCCAGCAGTCTGGGACTAGCGGGATTGGAGACCCAGTACTTC,CASSLGLAGLETQYF
TRBV12-3/TRBV12-4,TRBJ2-1,NA,TRBD2,TGTGCCAGCAGTTTAGCGGGGGGGGTGTGCGGTGAGCAGTTCTTC,CASSLAGGVCGEQFF
TRBV20-1,TRBJ2-2,many,NA,TGCAGTGCTAGAAACCCTGGTGGTAGCGGGGAGCTGTTTTTT,CSARNPGGSGELFF
TRBV7-9,TRBJ2-7,few,NA,TGTGCCAGCAGCTCCGACCCGCCCGACTCCTACGAGCAGTACTTC,CASSSDPPDSYEQYF
TRBV4-2,TRBJ2-1,few,NA,TGTGCCAGCAGCCAAGATGGACACCGGAGCTCCTACAATGAGCAGTTCTTC,CASSQDGHRSSYNEQFF
TRBV7-8,TRBJ2-7,few,NA,TGTGCCAGCAGCTCACTGGAGGGGGTAAGCTCCTACGAGCAGTACTTC,CASSSLEGVSSYEQYF
TRBV20-1,TRBJ2-7,few,NA,TGCAGTGCGAGGGGCAGGCTTTCCTACGAGCAGTACTTC,CSARGRLSYEQYF
TRBV12-3/TRBV12-4,TRBJ1-1,many,TRBD1,TGTGCCAGCAGCGGGACAGGTGAAGCTTTCTTT,CASSGTGEAFF
TRBV12-3/TRBV12-4,TRBJ1-5,few,NA,TGTGCCAGCAGTTTAAACCGACAGCTAAGCAATCAGCCCCAGCATTTT,CASSLNRQLSNQPQHF
TRBV5-1,TRBJ2-3,many,NA,TGCGCCAGCAGCTTGGAACGAAACTCAGATACGCAGTATTTT,CASSLERNSDTQYF
TRBV9,TRBJ1-4,few,NA,TGTGCCAGCAGCCCCGGTAGAGATGATGAAAAACTGTTTTTT,CASSPGRDDEKLFF
TRBV27,TRBJ2-5,NA,TRBD1,TGTGCCAGCAGTTTATGGACAGGGGGTCAAGAGACCCAGTACTTC,CASSLWTGGQETQYF
TRBV7-2,TRBJ1-2,few,NA,TGTGCCAGCAGCTTAGCGCAAGGAGTAAGTGGCTACACCTTC,CASSLAQGVSGYTF
TRBV5-1,TRBJ1-1,many,TRBD1,TGCGCCAGCAGCTTGGAGGGGACAGGGCACGGAGCTTTCTTT,CASSLEGTGHGAFF
TRBV11-2,TRBJ1-2,NA,NA,TGTGCCAGCAGCGTCGGGGTAAACTATGGCTACACCTTC,CASSVGVNYGYTF
TRBV27,TRBJ2-7,few,NA,TGTGCCAGCAGTCCAAGGTACCTCTCCTACGAGCAGTACTTC,CASSPRYLSYEQYF
TRBV5-5,TRBJ2-7,many,TRBD2,TGTGCCAGCAGCTGGCCACTAGCGGGAGGCCAGTACGAGCAGTACTTC,CASSWPLAGGQYEQYF
TRBV15,TRBJ2-1,NA,NA,TGTGCCACCAGCAGAGTAGAGAGGGGCAATGAGCAGTTCTTC,CATSRVERGNEQFF
TRBV5-1,TRBJ2-2,few,TRBD1,TGCGCCAGCAGCTTGCCGGGCCAGATAGCATCCTTAGGGGACAGGGGGCCGTTCACCGGGGAGCTGTTTTTT,CASSLPGQIASLGDRGPFTGELFF
TRBV20-1,TRBJ2-1,once,TRBD1,TGCAGTGCTACGACCGGGACAGGGGTGGGTGAGCAGTTCTTC,CSATTGTGVGEQFF
TRBV7-2,TRBJ2-1,many,TRBD2,TGTGCCAGCAGCTTAGCCATAGCGGGAGTAACCGGGAATGAGCAGTTCTTC,CASSLAIAGVTGNEQFF
TRBV19,TRBJ1-6,many,NA,TGTGCCAGTAGTATCGTCCCGGGACAAGGTTCACCCCTCCACTTT,CASSIVPGQGSPLHF
TRBV28,TRBJ2-1,many,TRBD1,TGTGCCAGCAGCCCGGGACAGACACCCAATGAGCAGTTCTTC,CASSPGQTPNEQFF
TRBV6-1,TRBJ2-2,NA,TRBD2,TGTGCCAGCAGACCAACGCTAGCGGGAGCAAACACCGGGGAGCTGTTTTTT,CASRPTLAGANTGELFF